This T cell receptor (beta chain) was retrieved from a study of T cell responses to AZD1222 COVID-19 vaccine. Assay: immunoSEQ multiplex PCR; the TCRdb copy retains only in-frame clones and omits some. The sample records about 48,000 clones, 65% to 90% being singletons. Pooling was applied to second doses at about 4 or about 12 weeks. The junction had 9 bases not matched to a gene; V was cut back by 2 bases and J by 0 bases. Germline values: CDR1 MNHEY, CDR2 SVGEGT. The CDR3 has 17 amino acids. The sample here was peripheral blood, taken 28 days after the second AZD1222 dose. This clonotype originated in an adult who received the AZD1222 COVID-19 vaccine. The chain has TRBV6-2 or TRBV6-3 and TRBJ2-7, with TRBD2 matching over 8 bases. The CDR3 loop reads CASSYPLGGRNSYEQYF. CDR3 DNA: TGTGCCAGCAGTTACCCCCTCGGCGGGAGGAACTCCTACGAGCAGTACTTC.